This TCR beta chain derives from a study of cytomegalovirus exposure and HLA in healthy donors. V gave up 4 bases and J gave up 6 bases, with 17 bases separating them. Germline CDR1 MDHEN, CDR2 SYDVKM. The CDR3 has 15 residues. At least ten counts were recorded for this clone. PCR employed 60 Vbeta and 13 Jbeta primers. Sequenced by immunoSEQ multiplex PCR; TCRdb stores in-frame clones only, minus some. The sample has some 150,000 clones; 80% to 90% are singletons. The sequence came from a woman in her thirties or forties in good health and CMV-seropositive. V usage is TRBV28 and J usage is TRBJ2-3; no clear D gene. The specimen sequenced was PBMCs. The CDR3 is CASSSTASVMDTQYF. For the CDR3, the DNA is TGTGCCAGCAGTTCTACTGCCTCGGTGATGGATACGCAGTATTTT.